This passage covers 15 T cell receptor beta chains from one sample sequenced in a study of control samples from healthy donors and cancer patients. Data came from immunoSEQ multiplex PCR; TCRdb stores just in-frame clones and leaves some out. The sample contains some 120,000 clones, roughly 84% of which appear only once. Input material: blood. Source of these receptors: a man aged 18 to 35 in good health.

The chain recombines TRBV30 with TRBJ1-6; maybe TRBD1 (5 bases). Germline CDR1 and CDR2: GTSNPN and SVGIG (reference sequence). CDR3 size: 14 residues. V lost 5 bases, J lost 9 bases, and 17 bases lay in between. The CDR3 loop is CAWGTTGRASPLHF. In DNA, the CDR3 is TGTGCCTGGGGTACTACGGGACGTGCTTCACCCCTCCACTTT.

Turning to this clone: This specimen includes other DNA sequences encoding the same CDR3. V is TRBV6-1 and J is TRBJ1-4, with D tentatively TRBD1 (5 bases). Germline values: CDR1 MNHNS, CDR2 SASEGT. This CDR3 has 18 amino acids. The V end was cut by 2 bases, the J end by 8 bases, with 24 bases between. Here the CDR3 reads CASSEFPPTGGRGEKLFF. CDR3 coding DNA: TGTGCCAGCAGTGAATTCCCCCCCACAGGTGGACGGGGCGAAAAACTGTTTTTT.

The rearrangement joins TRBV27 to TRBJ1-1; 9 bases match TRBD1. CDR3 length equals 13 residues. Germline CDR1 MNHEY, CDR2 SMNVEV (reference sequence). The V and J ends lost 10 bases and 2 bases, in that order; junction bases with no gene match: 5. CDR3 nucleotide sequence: TGTGCCATCATGGGACAGGGAAACACTGAAGCTTTCTTT. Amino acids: CAIMGQGNTEAFF.

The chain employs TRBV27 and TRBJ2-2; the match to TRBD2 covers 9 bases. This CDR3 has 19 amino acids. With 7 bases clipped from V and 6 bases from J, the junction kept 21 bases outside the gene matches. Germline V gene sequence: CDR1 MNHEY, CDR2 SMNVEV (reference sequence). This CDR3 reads CASTPFFSLAGLGPGELFF. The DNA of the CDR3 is TGTGCCAGCACCCCATTTTTTAGCCTAGCGGGACTTGGGCCCGGGGAGCTGTTTTTT.

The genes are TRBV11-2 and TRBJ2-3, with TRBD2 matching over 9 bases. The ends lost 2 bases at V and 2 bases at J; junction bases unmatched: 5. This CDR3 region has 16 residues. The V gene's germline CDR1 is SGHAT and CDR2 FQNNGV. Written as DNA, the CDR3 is TGTGCCAGCAGCTTAATTCGCGGGAGGGCCACAGATACGCAGTATTTT. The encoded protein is CASSLIRGRATDTQYF.

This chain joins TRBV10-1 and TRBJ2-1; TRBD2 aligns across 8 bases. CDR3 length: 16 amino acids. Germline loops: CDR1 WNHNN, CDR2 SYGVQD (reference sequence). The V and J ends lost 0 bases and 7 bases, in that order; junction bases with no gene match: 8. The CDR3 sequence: CASSESKREMTNEQFF. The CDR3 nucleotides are TGCGCCAGCAGTGAGTCCAAGCGGGAGATGACGAATGAGCAGTTCTTC.

The CDR3 DNA reads TGTGCCAGTAGTATAAGTCAGACGGGACTGATCTATGGCTACACCTTC. Translation gives CASSISQTGLIYGYTF. J is TRBJ1-2 and V is TRBV19; TRBD1 might be the D (5 bases). The CDR3 runs 16 residues. V was cut by 2 bases and J by 4 bases, with 17 bases left in between. Looked up from germline, CDR1 is LNHDA and CDR2 is SQIVND (reference sequence).

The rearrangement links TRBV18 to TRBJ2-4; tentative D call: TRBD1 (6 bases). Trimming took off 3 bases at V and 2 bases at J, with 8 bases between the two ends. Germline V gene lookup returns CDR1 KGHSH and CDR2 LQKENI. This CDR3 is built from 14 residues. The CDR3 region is CASSPDRTKNIQYF. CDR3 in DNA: TGTGCCAGCTCACCGGACAGAACCAAAAACATTCAGTACTTC.

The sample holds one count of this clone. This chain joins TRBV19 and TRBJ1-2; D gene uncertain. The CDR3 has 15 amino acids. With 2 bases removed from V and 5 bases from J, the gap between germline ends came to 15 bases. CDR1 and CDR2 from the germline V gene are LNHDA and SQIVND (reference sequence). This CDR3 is CASSIPKTRWYGYTF. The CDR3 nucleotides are TGTGCCAGTAGTATACCTAAGACACGATGGTATGGCTACACCTTC.

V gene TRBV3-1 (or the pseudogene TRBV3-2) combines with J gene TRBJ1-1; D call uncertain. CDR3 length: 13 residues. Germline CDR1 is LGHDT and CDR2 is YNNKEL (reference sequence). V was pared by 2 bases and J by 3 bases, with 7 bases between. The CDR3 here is CASSQFVDTEAFF. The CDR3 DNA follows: TGTGCCAGCAGCCAATTCGTGGACACTGAAGCTTTCTTT.

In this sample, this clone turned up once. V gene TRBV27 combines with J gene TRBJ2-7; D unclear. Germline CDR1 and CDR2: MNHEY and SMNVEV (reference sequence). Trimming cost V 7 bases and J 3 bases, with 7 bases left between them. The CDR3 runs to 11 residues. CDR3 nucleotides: TGTGCCAGCATTGGGGACTACGAGCAGTACTTC. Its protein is CASIGDYEQYF.

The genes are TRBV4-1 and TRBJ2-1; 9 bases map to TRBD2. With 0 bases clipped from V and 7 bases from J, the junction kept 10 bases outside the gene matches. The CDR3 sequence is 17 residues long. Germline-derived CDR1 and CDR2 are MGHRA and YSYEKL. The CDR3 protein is CASSQDPSGRRGNEQFF. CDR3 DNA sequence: TGCGCCAGCAGCCAAGACCCAAGCGGGAGGAGAGGGAATGAGCAGTTCTTC.

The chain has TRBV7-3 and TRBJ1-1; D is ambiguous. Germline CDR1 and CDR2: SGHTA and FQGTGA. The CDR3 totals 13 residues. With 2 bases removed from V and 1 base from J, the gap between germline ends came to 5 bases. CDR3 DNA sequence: TGTGCCAGCAGCTTACGGCAGAACACTGAAGCTTTCTTT. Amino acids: CASSLRQNTEAFF.

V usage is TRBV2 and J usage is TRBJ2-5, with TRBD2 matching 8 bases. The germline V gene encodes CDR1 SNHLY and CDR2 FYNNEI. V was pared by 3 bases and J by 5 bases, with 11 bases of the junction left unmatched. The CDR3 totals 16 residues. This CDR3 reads CASSDGIAGNVETQYF. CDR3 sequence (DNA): TGTGCCAGCAGTGACGGAATAGCGGGAAATGTCGAGACCCAGTACTTC.

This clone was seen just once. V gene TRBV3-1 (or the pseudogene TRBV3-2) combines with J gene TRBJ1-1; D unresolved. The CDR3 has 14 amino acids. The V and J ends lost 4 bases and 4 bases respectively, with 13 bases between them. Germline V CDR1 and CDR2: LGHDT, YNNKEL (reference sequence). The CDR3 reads CASSRVPLGTEAFF. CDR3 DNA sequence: TGTGCCAGCAGCCGCGTCCCCCTGGGCACTGAAGCTTTCTTT.